These 6 T cell receptor beta chains came from one sample sequenced in a study of early T cells in non-severe SARS-CoV-2 infection. TCRdb reanalysed the 5' RACE reads using MiXCR and keeps one entry per CDR3 protein. The data show approximately 62,000 distinct CDR3 sequences, around 12% seen once. Sequences were obtained from whole blood. These receptors were collected from an adult who was a healthcare worker with PCR-confirmed SARS-CoV-2 infection or an uninfected control (not recorded which).

The chain has TRBV12-3 or TRBV12-4 and TRBJ1-2; D might be TRBD1 (6 bases). Trimming cost V 7 bases and J 4 bases, with 13 bases left between them. This CDR3 region has 13 residues. CDR3 sequence: CASTPQGSYGYTF. The DNA for the CDR3 is TGTGCCAGCACCCCGCAGGGGTCCTATGGCTACACCTTC.

The chain couples TRBV28 to TRBJ1-4, with D possibly TRBD1 on 6 matching bases. The CDR3 sequence is 14 residues long. Deletions cut 7 bases from V and 1 base from J, with 10 bases between. Germline values: CDR1 MDHEN, CDR2 SYDVKM. The CDR3 DNA reads TGTGCCAGCATCAAGGACAGAACTAATGAAAAACTGTTTTTT. This sequence encodes CASIKDRTNEKLFF.

V usage is TRBV20-1 and J usage is TRBJ2-3; 9 nucleotides agree with TRBD1. V was clipped by 2 bases and J by 3 bases; unmatched bases: 6. This CDR3 contains 15 residues. Germline V gives CDR1 DFQATT, CDR2 SNEGSKA (reference sequence). In DNA, the CDR3 is TGCAGTGCTAGAAGTCCGGGACAGGGAACAGATACGCAGTATTTT. It is translated as CSARSPGQGTDTQYF.

The table lists this clonotype with a few counts. The V and J genes are TRBV28 and TRBJ2-5; D remains unclear. The CDR3 has 15 amino acids. With 5 bases removed from V and 3 bases from J, the gap between germline ends came to 16 bases. CDR1 is MDHEN, CDR2 SYDVKM, per germline. CDR3 protein: CASSSPQAYKETQYF. CDR3 DNA: TGTGCCAGCAGTAGCCCTCAAGCGTACAAAGAGACCCAGTACTTC.

J is TRBJ2-7 and V is TRBV18; possibly TRBD1 or TRBD2 for D (5 bases each). Germline V gives CDR1 KGHSH, CDR2 LQKENI. CDR3 size: 14 residues. V was pared by 3 bases and J by 3 bases, with 12 bases between. CDR3 DNA sequence: TGTGCCAGCTCACCCGGGACCCAGAACTACGAGCAGTACTTC. Protein sequence: CASSPGTQNYEQYF.

J is TRBJ2-7 and V is TRBV9; D is unclear. CDR3 length: 14 amino acids. CDR1 is SGDLS, CDR2 YYNGEE, per germline. The V end was cut by 3 bases, the J end by 0 bases, with 10 bases between. The CDR3 here is CASSASSSSYEQYF. For the CDR3, the DNA is TGTGCCAGCAGCGCCAGTTCCAGCTCCTACGAGCAGTACTTC.